The following is a T cell receptor beta chain sequence with its context. PCR primers comprised 60 Vbeta and 13 Jbeta primers. Assay: immunoSEQ multiplex PCR; the TCRdb copy retains only in-frame clones and omits some. The sample includes approximately 90,000 clones, about 74% of them seen just once. These data come from a study of cytomegalovirus exposure and HLA in healthy donors. CDR1 and CDR2 from the germline V gene are SGHNT and YYREEE (reference sequence). CDR3 length: 14 amino acids. V shed 3 bases and J 7 bases; nucleotides not matched to a gene: 5. The TCR was taken from a man in his thirties or forties in good health and CMV-seronegative. The chain recombines TRBV5-4 with TRBJ1-4; 8 bases agree with TRBD1. The sample was PBMCs. This CDR3 reads CASSSQGAVEKLFF. CDR3 coding DNA: TGTGCCAGCAGCTCCCAGGGGGCGGTTGAAAAACTGTTTTTT. Drawing the rest from reference TRBV5-4 and TRBJ1-4, the complete variable domain is ETGVTQSPTHLIKTRGQQVTLRCSSQSGHNTVSWYQQALGQGPQFIFQYYREEENGRGNFPPRFSGLQFPNYSSELNVNALELDDSALYLCASSSQGAVEKLFFGSGTQLSVL.